The subject of this entry is one T cell receptor (beta chain). Its target is unknown. This entry belongs to a study of blood T cells in healthy people across ages. Alongside a J-beta primer mix, a sample-barcoded 5' primer served in a second PCR lasting about 7 to 12 cycles. Every cDNA was tagged by a template-switch adaptor with 12 random nucleotides. TCRdb re-called the 5' RACE reads through MiXCR, storing one row per CDR3 protein. The sample lists about 680,000 distinct CDR3 sequences; more than 40% were seen once. Each sample yielded at least 6 million isolated PBMCs. Study-wide results and limits: Roughly linearly, TCR beta diversity per million T cells fell as age increased.

With V trimmed by 8 bases and J by 4 bases, 9 bases remained unmatched. This CDR3 region has 14 residues. Germline assignment: CDR1 SQVTM and CDR2 ANQGSEA. The J gene is TRBJ2-1, the V gene TRBV29-1; 9 bases fit TRBD2. The origin of this receptor is a woman aged 55 to 70 in good health. Specimen: blood. DNA of the CDR3: TGCAGCACCCGAGGGACTAGCTCTTACAATGAGCAGTTCTTC. Translation gives CSTRGTSSYNEQFF.